These 23 T cell receptor beta chains originate from one sample sequenced in a study of response to subunit inactivated influenza vaccine. TCRdb processed the RT-PCR reads anew with MiXCR; each CDR3 protein has one entry. There are roughly 650,000 distinct CDR3 sequences in the sample; 12% to 15% occur only once, and roughly 7.6% lies in the top ten. The material was PBMCs from blood, obtained less than 15 days before vaccination. These receptor sequences come from a man aged 45-65 years who received an inactivated influenza vaccine.

This clonotype was seen ten or more times. The gene calls are TRBV11-2 and TRBJ2-7, with 8 bases matching TRBD2. This CDR3 is built from 16 residues. V trimming: 6 bases; J trimming: 6 bases; junction bases outside the gene matches: 16. The germline CDR1 and CDR2 sequences are SGHAT and FQNNGV. This CDR3 is CASRPSITGGPGEQYF. For the CDR3, the DNA is TGTGCCAGCAGACCTTCCATTACGGGAGGGCCGGGCGAGCAGTACTTC.

This clonotype was picked up a small number of times. This rearrangement joins TRBV4-2 to TRBJ2-1; D is perhaps TRBD2 (6 bases). CDR3 length: 14 amino acids. CDR1 and CDR2 (germline): LGHNA, YNFKEQ. The ends were cut back, 0 bases at V and 7 bases at J, with 10 bases in the middle. The CDR3 sequence is CASSQDLGRNEQFF. For the CDR3, the DNA is TGTGCCAGCAGCCAAGATCTGGGGAGGAATGAGCAGTTCTTC.

This clonotype was seen only a few times. V gene TRBV27 combines with J gene TRBJ2-3, with 9 bases fitting TRBD1. Germline CDR1 and CDR2: MNHEY and SMNVEV (reference sequence). CDR3 size: 16 residues. The V and J ends lost 5 bases and 1 base, in that order; junction bases with no gene match: 7. CDR3 in DNA: TGTGCCAGCAGTCCGGGGACAGGGTGGGGCACAGATACGCAGTATTTT. Translation gives CASSPGTGWGTDTQYF.

V usage is TRBV6-2 or TRBV6-3 and J usage is TRBJ2-1, with D possibly matching TRBD1 (6 bases). The CDR3 spans 14 residues. The V gene lost 5 bases and the J gene lost 0 bases, with 8 bases spanning the gap. The germline CDR1 and CDR2 sequences are MNHEY and SVGEGT. Written as DNA, the CDR3 is TGTGCCAGCAGTCAGGGACACTCCTACAATGAGCAGTTCTTC. It is translated as CASSQGHSYNEQFF.

This clonotype was observed many times. The chain couples TRBV5-5 to TRBJ2-1; D possibly corresponds to TRBD2 (6 bases). This CDR3 region has 14 residues. Germline CDR1 SGHKS, CDR2 YYEKEE (reference sequence). Trimming stripped 4 bases from V and 4 bases from J, with 12 bases between. CDR3 nucleotides: TGTGCCAGCAGCCCCGGGACTGGATACAATGAGCAGTTCTTC. Amino acids: CASSPGTGYNEQFF.

The chain couples TRBV5-6 to TRBJ2-7, with TRBD1 matching over 7 bases. CDR3 length: 16 residues. Looked up from germline, CDR1 is SGHDT and CDR2 is YYEEEE. The trim removed 2 bases at V and 5 bases at J, leaving 13 bases unmatched. DNA of the CDR3: TGTGCCAGCAGCTTACTCGGGACAGATCCTGGCCACGAGCAGTACTTC. Translation: CASSLLGTDPGHEQYF.

The chain joins TRBV5-1 to TRBJ1-1, with a weak D call TRBD1 (5 bases). Germline V lookup: CDR1 SGHRS, CDR2 YFSETQ. V lost 2 bases, J lost 11 bases, and 16 bases lay in between. The CDR3 loop spans 13 amino acids. The DNA of the CDR3 is TGCGCCAGCAGCTTCGGTCTGACAGATGAGGCTTTCTTT. It encodes CASSFGLTDEAFF. The full variable domain, with the rest looked up from reference TRBV5-1 and TRBJ1-1, is KAGVTQTPRYLIKTRGQQVTLSCSPISGHRSVSWYQQTPGQGLQFLFEYFSETQRNKGNFPGRFSGRQFSNSRSEMNVSTLELGDSALYLCASSFGLTDEAFFGQGTRLTVV.

About this clonotype itself: One junction end does not reproduce the germline sequence, and a read error may be involved. The genes are TRBV11-1 and TRBJ2-2; TRBD1 agrees at 7 bases. Germline values: CDR1 SGHAT, CDR2 FQDESV (reference sequence). The CDR3 is 15 residues long. The DNA for the CDR3 is TGTGCCAGCGAGAGAGACAGGGCGAAGACCGGGGAGCTGTTTTTT. Its protein product is CASERDRAKTGELFF.

In this sample, this clonotype turned up a few times. CDR3: CASSLVGWGGGYEQYF. As DNA, the CDR3 is TGTGCCAGCAGTTTGGTTGGGTGGGGAGGTGGCTACGAGCAGTACTTC. The J gene is TRBJ2-7, the V gene TRBV28, with D possibly matching TRBD2 (6 bases). Trimming took 3 bases from V and 3 from J, leaving 18 bases between them. Germline CDR1 is MDHEN and CDR2 is SYDVKM. The CDR3 is 16 amino acids.

This clonotype was seen a few times. The rearrangement uses TRBV11-2 and TRBJ2-7, with no clear D. The CDR3 is 12 residues long. Per the germline V gene, CDR1 is SGHAT and CDR2 is FQNNGV. V dropped 7 bases and J dropped 1 base, with 8 bases sitting between them. The CDR3 DNA reads TGTGCCAGCAAAGCAGGTTCCTACGAGCAGTACTTC. It encodes CASKAGSYEQYF. Filled out from reference TRBV11-2 and TRBJ2-7, the complete variable domain reads EAGVAQSPRYKIIEKRQSVAFWCNPISGHATLYWYQQILGQGPKLLIQFQNNGVVDDSQLPKDRFSAERLKGVDSTLKIQPAKLEDSAVYLCASKAGSYEQYFGPGTRLTVT.

V is TRBV20-1 and J is TRBJ1-6; a weak D match, TRBD1 (5 bases). Trimming stripped 0 bases from V and 7 bases from J, with 22 bases between. The CDR3 consists of 18 residues. Germline V gives CDR1 DFQATT, CDR2 SNEGSKA (reference sequence). The CDR3 reads CSARDLGVRSGINSPLHF. As DNA, the CDR3 is TGCAGTGCTAGAGACCTAGGGGTCCGGTCAGGGATCAATTCACCCCTCCACTTT.

V usage is TRBV12-3 or TRBV12-4 and J usage is TRBJ2-2; 9 nucleotides line up with TRBD2. V shed 5 bases and J 5 bases; nucleotides not matched to a gene: 6. This CDR3 has 15 amino acids. The CDR3 loop is CASSAAGGTTGELFF. The CDR3, as DNA: TGTGCCAGCAGTGCAGCGGGAGGAACGACCGGGGAGCTGTTTTTT.

This chain connects TRBV9 to TRBJ1-1, with 9 bases that match TRBD1. This CDR3 region has 16 residues. CDR1 SGDLS and CDR2 YYNGEE come from the germline V gene. The V and J ends lost 0 bases and 1 base, in that order; junction bases with no gene match: 4. CDR3 protein: CASSVEGQGSNTEAFF. The CDR3 DNA sequence: TGTGCCAGCAGCGTAGAGGGACAGGGCTCGAACACTGAAGCTTTCTTT.

The sample holds a few counts of this clonotype. The genes are TRBV12-3 or TRBV12-4 and TRBJ1-5, with a weak D call TRBD1 (5 bases). CDR3 length: 12 amino acids. V gave up 7 bases and J gave up 6 bases, with 10 bases separating them. The CDR3 bases are TGTGCCAGCAACCTGGGGCGTCAGCCCCAGCATTTT. It yields the protein CASNLGRQPQHF.

This clonotype was counted only a few times. The J gene is TRBJ2-3, the V gene TRBV28; D tentatively fits TRBD1 or TRBD2 (5 bases each). Germline values: CDR1 MDHEN, CDR2 SYDVKM. V dropped 5 bases and J dropped 2 bases, with 17 bases sitting between them. CDR3 length: 16 residues. The CDR3 DNA reads as TGTGCCAGCAGTACTAGACAGCCACCTTCCACAGATACGCAGTATTTT. Protein sequence: CASSTRQPPSTDTQYF. The full variable domain, completed using reference TRBV28 and TRBJ2-3, is DVKVTQSSRYLVKRTGEKVFLECVQDMDHENMFWYRQDPGLGLRLIYFSYDVKMKEKGDIPEGYSVSREKKERFSLILESASTNQTSMYLCASSTRQPPSTDTQYFGPGTRLTVL.

A few counts support this clonotype. The chain carries TRBV28 and TRBJ2-3; TRBD2 agrees at 14 bases. Germline trimming cut 6 bases from V and 3 bases from J; bases unmatched to any gene: 2. The germline V gene encodes CDR1 MDHEN and CDR2 SYDVKM. This CDR3 region has 15 residues. The chain's CDR3 is CASSGTSGSTDTQYF. The DNA of the CDR3 is TGTGCCAGCAGCGGGACTAGCGGGAGTACAGATACGCAGTATTTT.

This clonotype came up many times. The chain carries TRBV3-1 and TRBJ2-1; the match to TRBD2 covers 10 bases. V lost 2 bases and J lost 3; bases outside the gene matches: 10. This CDR3 has 18 amino acids. Germline V CDR1 and CDR2: LGHDT, YNNKEL (reference sequence). DNA of the CDR3: TGTGCCAGCAGCCAAAGGCCCCTAGCGGGAGCACACTACAATGAGCAGTTCTTC. Translated: CASSQRPLAGAHYNEQFF.

This clonotype was seen many times. The rearrangement links TRBV20-1 to TRBJ1-2; D unresolved. Germline V gives CDR1 DFQATT, CDR2 SNEGSKA (reference sequence). Trimming left V 6 bases short and J 6 bases short, with 8 bases between. This CDR3 spans 10 amino acids. The CDR3 DNA sequence: TGCAGTGCGTTCTTTGATGGCTACACCTTC. This codes for CSAFFDGYTF.

In its sample, this clonotype was seen a few times. This chain uses TRBV28 with TRBJ2-7, with D perhaps matching TRBD2 (5 bases). V was clipped by 6 bases and J by 2 bases, with 8 bases between them. The CDR3 covers 12 residues. Per the germline V gene, CDR1 is MDHEN and CDR2 is SYDVKM. CDR3 DNA sequence: TGTGCCAGCAGCGACTACCCCTACGAGCAGTACTTC. Encoded protein: CASSDYPYEQYF.

The table lists this clonotype with a few counts. The chain couples TRBV29-1 to TRBJ2-7; perhaps TRBD2 as D (6 bases). This CDR3 has 15 amino acids. CDR1 SQVTM and CDR2 ANQGSEA come from the germline V gene. Trimming removed 4 bases at V and 3 bases at J, with 19 bases between. The CDR3 protein is CSVATHGGQVYEQYF. Written as DNA, the CDR3 is TGCAGCGTTGCGACCCACGGAGGGCAGGTCTACGAGCAGTACTTC.

The genes are TRBV9 and TRBJ2-1; 7 nucleotides agree with TRBD1. The CDR3 length is 15 residues. The germline V gene encodes CDR1 SGDLS and CDR2 YYNGEE. The J segment lost 5 bases and the V segment lost 0 bases, leaving 5 bases of the junction unmatched. The CDR3 spells CASSVVSGGDNEQFF. The CDR3 DNA is TGTGCCAGCAGCGTAGTGTCAGGGGGAGACAATGAGCAGTTCTTC.

This clonotype has at least ten counts. V usage is TRBV6-2 or TRBV6-3 and J usage is TRBJ2-3; 8 bases fit TRBD1. The CDR3 extends over 13 amino acids. J was trimmed by 5 bases and V by 6 bases; bases with no gene match: 4. CDR1 is MNHEY and CDR2 is SVGEGT in the germline V gene. The CDR3 region is CASSLGQGDTQYF. CDR3 in DNA: TGTGCCAGCAGCCTCGGACAGGGAGATACGCAGTATTTT.

This clonotype was recorded a few times. The chain employs TRBV28 and TRBJ2-4; possible D gene TRBD1, 6 bases. The V and J ends lost 3 bases and 5 bases respectively, with 14 bases between them. This CDR3 spans 15 amino acids. Germline loops: CDR1 MDHEN, CDR2 SYDVKM. In DNA, the CDR3 is TGTGCCAGCAGTTTCAGGGGAATCCCCCAAAACATTCAGTACTTC. This encodes CASSFRGIPQNIQYF.